This T cell receptor (beta chain) derives from a study of blood T cells in healthy people across ages. Study-level results: Observed TCR beta diversity showed a strong correlation with the percentage of naive T cells as measured by flow cytometry.

Using a J-beta primer mix together with a sample-barcoded 5' primer, a second PCR was run for about 6 to 11 cycles. Each cDNA molecule carried a tag from a template-switch adaptor that contained 12 random nucleotides. MiXCR was run by TCRdb on the 5' RACE reads, yielding one entry per CDR3 protein. The table lists over a million distinct CDR3 sequences, 40% to 45% of them singletons. Germline loops: CDR1 SGHRS, CDR2 YFSETQ. This CDR3 region has 12 residues. Trimming shortened V by 0 bases and J by 9 bases, and 7 bases separated the two germline ends. A note on this clonotype: Its antigen remains unknown.

Sequences were obtained from blood. The rearrangement uses TRBV5-1 and TRBJ2-1; D gene uncertain. The sequence was obtained from a woman in her sixties or seventies in good health. The CDR3 DNA reads TGCGCCAGCAGCTTGGGTAGCCTTGAGCAGTTCTTC. This codes for CASSLGSLEQFF.